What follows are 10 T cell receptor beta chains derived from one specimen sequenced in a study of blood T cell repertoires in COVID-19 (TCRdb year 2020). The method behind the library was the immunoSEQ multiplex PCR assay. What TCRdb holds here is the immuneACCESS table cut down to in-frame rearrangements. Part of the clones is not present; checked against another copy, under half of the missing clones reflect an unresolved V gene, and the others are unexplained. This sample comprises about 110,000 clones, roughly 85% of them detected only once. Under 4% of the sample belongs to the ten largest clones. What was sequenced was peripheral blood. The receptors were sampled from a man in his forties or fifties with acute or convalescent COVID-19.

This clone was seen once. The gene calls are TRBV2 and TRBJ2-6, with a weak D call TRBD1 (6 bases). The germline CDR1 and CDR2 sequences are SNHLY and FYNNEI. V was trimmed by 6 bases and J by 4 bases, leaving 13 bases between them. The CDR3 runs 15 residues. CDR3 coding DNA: TGTGCCAGCAGCGATACAGGGCCGGGGGCCAACGTCCTGACTTTC. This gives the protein CASSDTGPGANVLTF. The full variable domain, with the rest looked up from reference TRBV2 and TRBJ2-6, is EPEVTQTPSHQVTQMGQEVILRCVPISNHLYFYWYRQILGQKVEFLVSFYNNEISEKSEIFDDQFSVERPDGSNFTLKIRSTKLEDSAMYFCASSDTGPGANVLTFGAGSRLTVL.

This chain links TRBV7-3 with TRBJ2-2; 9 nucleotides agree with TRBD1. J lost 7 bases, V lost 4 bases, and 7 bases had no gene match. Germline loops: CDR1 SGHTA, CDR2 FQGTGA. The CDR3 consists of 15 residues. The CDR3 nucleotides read TGTGCCAGCAGCTCAACAGGGGGCGGTGTCGGGGAGCTGTTTTTT. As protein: CASSSTGGGVGELFF.

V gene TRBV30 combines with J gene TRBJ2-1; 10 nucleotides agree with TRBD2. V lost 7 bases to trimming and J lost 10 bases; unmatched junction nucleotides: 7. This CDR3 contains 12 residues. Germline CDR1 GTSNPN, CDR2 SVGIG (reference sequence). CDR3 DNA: TGTGCCTTTGCAAGTAGCGGGGGGGAGCAGTTCTTC. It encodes CAFASSGGEQFF.

The CDR3 region has the DNA TGTGCCAGCAGCGACAGGGGGAATTTTCCCTACGAGCAGTACTTC. It translates to CASSDRGNFPYEQYF. The chain has TRBV6-5 and TRBJ2-7, with TRBD1 matching over 9 bases. J gave up 2 bases and V 6 bases, and 8 bases lay outside the gene matches. This CDR3 region has 15 residues. CDR1 and CDR2 (germline): MNHEY, SVGAGI.

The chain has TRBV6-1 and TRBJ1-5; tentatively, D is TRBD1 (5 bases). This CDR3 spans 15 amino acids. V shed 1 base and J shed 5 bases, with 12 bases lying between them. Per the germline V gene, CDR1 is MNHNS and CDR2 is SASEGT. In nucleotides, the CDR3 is TGTGCCAGCAGTGAAGTGGGGCTTTGGGATCAGCCCCAGCATTTT. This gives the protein CASSEVGLWDQPQHF.

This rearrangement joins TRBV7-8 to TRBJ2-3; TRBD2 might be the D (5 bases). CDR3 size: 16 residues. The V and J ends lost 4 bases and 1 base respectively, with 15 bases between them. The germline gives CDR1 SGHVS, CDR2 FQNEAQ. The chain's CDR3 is CASSSYSGVGTDTQYF. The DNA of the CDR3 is TGTGCCAGCAGCTCATACTCCGGGGTGGGCACAGATACGCAGTATTTT.

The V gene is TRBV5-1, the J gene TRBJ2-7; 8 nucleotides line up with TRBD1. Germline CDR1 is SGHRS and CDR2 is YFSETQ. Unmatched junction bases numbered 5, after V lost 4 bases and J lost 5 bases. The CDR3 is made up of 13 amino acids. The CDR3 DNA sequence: TGCGCCAGCAGCGGGGACAGGTTTAACGAGCAGTACTTC. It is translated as CASSGDRFNEQYF.

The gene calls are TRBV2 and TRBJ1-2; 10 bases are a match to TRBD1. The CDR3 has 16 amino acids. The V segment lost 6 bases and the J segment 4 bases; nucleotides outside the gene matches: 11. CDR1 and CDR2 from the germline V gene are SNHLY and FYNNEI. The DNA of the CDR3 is TGTGCCAGCAGACGGGACAGGGGTATTTGGGGCTATGGCTACACCTTC. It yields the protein CASRRDRGIWGYGYTF. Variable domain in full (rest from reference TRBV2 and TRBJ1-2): EPEVTQTPSHQVTQMGQEVILRCVPISNHLYFYWYRQILGQKVEFLVSFYNNEISEKSEIFDDQFSVERPDGSNFTLKIRSTKLEDSAMYFCASRRDRGIWGYGYTFGSGTRLTVV.

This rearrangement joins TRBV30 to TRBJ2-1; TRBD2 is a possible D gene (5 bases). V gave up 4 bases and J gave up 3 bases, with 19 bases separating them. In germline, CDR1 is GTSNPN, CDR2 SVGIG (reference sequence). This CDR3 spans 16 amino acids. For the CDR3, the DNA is TGTGCCTGGACAAATCCGGCGGGCGGTGACTACAATGAGCAGTTCTTC. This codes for CAWTNPAGGDYNEQFF.

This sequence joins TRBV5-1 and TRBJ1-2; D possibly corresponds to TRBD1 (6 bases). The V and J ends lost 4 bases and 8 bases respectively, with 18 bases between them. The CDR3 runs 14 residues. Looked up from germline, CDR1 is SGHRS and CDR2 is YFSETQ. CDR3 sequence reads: CASSPKAGVEGYTF. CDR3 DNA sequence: TGCGCCAGCAGCCCGAAAGCAGGGGTGGAAGGCTACACCTTC.